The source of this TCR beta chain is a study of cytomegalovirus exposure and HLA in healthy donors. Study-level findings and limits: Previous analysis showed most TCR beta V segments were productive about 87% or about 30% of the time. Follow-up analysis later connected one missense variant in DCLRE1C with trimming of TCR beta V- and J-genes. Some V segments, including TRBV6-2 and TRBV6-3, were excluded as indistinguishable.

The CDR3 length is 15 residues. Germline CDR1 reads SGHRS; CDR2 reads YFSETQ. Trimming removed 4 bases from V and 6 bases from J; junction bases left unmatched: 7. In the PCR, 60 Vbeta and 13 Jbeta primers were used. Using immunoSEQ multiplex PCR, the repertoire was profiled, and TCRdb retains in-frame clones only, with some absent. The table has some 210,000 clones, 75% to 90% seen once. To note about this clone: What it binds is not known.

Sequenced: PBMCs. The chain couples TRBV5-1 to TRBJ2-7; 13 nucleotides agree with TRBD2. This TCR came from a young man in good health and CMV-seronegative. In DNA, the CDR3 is TGCGCCAGCAGCACACGGACTAGCGGGAGCCCCGAGCAGTACTTC. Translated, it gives CASSTRTSGSPEQYF.